One and the same sample provided the 27 T cell receptor beta chains below, sequenced in a study of blood T cell repertoires in COVID-19. Produced via immunoSEQ multiplex PCR; TCRdb's table is partial and in-frame only. The sample lists approximately 53,000 clones, more than 80% occurring once. The sample consisted of peripheral blood. These TCRs come from a man aged 35 to 55 with acute or convalescent COVID-19.

The chain combines TRBV19 with TRBJ1-2; tentatively, D is TRBD1 (6 bases). In germline, CDR1 is LNHDA, CDR2 SQIVND (reference sequence). The CDR3 is 15 amino acids. Between the trimmed V and J ends, which lost 3 bases and 1 base, there was a span of 12 bases. Here the CDR3 reads CASSISPQGNYGYTF. The CDR3 DNA sequence: TGTGCCAGTAGTATCTCCCCACAGGGTAACTATGGCTACACCTTC.

The CDR3 reads CASSATGGYTDTQYF. In DNA form, the CDR3 reads TGTGCCAGCAGCGCCACAGGGGGTTACACAGATACGCAGTATTTT. This chain connects TRBV9 to TRBJ2-3; 8 bases match TRBD1. Trimming removed 3 bases from V and 2 bases from J; junction bases left unmatched: 5. There are 15 residues in the CDR3. The germline V gene encodes CDR1 SGDLS and CDR2 YYNGEE.

This clone showed up just a few times. V is TRBV24-1 and J is TRBJ2-3; D gene ambiguous. The CDR3 contains 14 residues. Germline V lookup: CDR1 KGHDR, CDR2 SFDVKD. V shed 7 bases and J shed 0 bases, with 10 bases lying between them. The CDR3 reads CATSDPSSTDTQYF. Written as DNA, the CDR3 is TGTGCCACCAGCGATCCTTCTAGCACAGATACGCAGTATTTT.

The table lists this clone with a few counts. This chain joins TRBV11-2 and TRBJ2-2, with D tentatively TRBD2 (6 bases). The CDR3 runs to 14 residues. The V end was cut by 3 bases, the J end by 6 bases, with 11 bases between. Germline V lookup: CDR1 SGHAT, CDR2 FQNNGV. CDR3 sequence: CASSLGLTPGELFF. DNA for the CDR3: TGTGCCAGCAGCTTGGGACTGACCCCCGGGGAGCTGTTTTTT.

The gene calls are TRBV2 and TRBJ2-7, with 7 bases aligning to TRBD1. Germline lookup yields CDR1 SNHLY and CDR2 FYNNEI. The CDR3 loop spans 14 amino acids. The junction had 12 bases not matched to a gene; V was cut back by 6 bases and J by 7 bases. The CDR3 loop reads CASREDRLGKEQYF. Here the CDR3 DNA reads TGTGCCAGCAGGGAGGACAGGCTCGGGAAAGAGCAGTACTTC.

This chain uses TRBV5-1 with TRBJ2-3; D perhaps matches TRBD1 (5 bases). Germline V gene sequence: CDR1 SGHRS, CDR2 YFSETQ. The CDR3 loop spans 14 amino acids. V shed 2 bases and J shed 1 base, with 8 bases lying between them. The CDR3 here is CASSLQTGTDTQYF. CDR3 nucleotide sequence: TGCGCCAGCAGCTTACAGACAGGCACAGATACGCAGTATTTT.

The genes are TRBV6-5 and TRBJ2-7; 11 nucleotides match TRBD2. The CDR3 loop spans 16 amino acids. Germline CDR1 MNHEY, CDR2 SVGAGI. V gave up 4 bases and J gave up 3 bases; unmatched junction bases: 8. The CDR3 spells CASSSITSGSIYEQYF. The CDR3 DNA reads TGTGCCAGCAGTTCCATAACTAGCGGGAGTATCTACGAGCAGTACTTC.

This chain connects TRBV7-9 to TRBJ2-7; 8 bases line up with TRBD1. The CDR3 is made up of 15 amino acids. V shed 5 bases, J shed 3 bases, and the junction held 9 bases outside the gene matches. CDR1 SEHNR and CDR2 FQNEAQ come from the germline V gene (reference sequence). The CDR3, as DNA: TGTGCCAGCAGCCTCACCGGGACAGGCGGCTACGAGCAGTACTTC. Amino acid sequence: CASSLTGTGGYEQYF.

The V gene is TRBV28, the J gene TRBJ1-5, with a tentative D call TRBD1 (6 bases). Germline assignment: CDR1 MDHEN and CDR2 SYDVKM. V dropped 7 bases and J dropped 6 bases, with 19 bases sitting between them. CDR3 size: 15 residues. The CDR3 coding sequence is TGTGCCAGCATGCCGCGGGCAGGGGACGGTCAGCCCCAGCATTTT. This encodes CASMPRAGDGQPQHF. Complete variable domain (other parts from reference TRBV28 and TRBJ1-5): DVKVTQSSRYLVKRTGEKVFLECVQDMDHENMFWYRQDPGLGLRLIYFSYDVKMKEKGDIPEGYSVSREKKERFSLILESASTNQTSMYLCASMPRAGDGQPQHFGDGTRLSIL.

This chain joins TRBV28 and TRBJ2-3, with 8 bases matching TRBD1. Germline-derived CDR1 and CDR2 are MDHEN and SYDVKM. The CDR3 loop spans 15 amino acids. Unmatched junction bases numbered 3, after V lost 2 bases and J lost 2 bases. This CDR3 is CASSLGQGSTDTQYF. CDR3 bases: TGTGCCAGCAGTTTAGGACAGGGCTCCACAGATACGCAGTATTTT.

This rearrangement joins TRBV30 to TRBJ1-2; D is uncertain. CDR3 size: 13 residues. V shed 4 bases and J shed 2 bases, with 11 bases lying between them. Germline V lookup: CDR1 GTSNPN, CDR2 SVGIG (reference sequence). The CDR3 protein is CAWTGASNYGYTF. The CDR3 nucleotides are TGTGCCTGGACGGGAGCATCCAACTATGGCTACACCTTC.

The chain carries TRBV15 and TRBJ1-1; no clear D. Germline V lookup: CDR1 LNHNV, CDR2 YYDKDF (reference sequence). V lost 0 bases and J lost 7, with 9 bases in between. The CDR3 is 13 residues long. The CDR3 is CATSRDRRGEAFF. CDR3 DNA sequence: TGTGCCACCAGCAGAGATCGTCGCGGTGAAGCTTTCTTT.

The genes are TRBV10-2 and TRBJ2-1, with 7 positions matching TRBD2. This CDR3 has 15 amino acids. Trimming cost V 3 bases and J 7 bases; bases outside gene matches: 9. The germline CDR1 and CDR2 sequences are WSHSY and SAAADI. This CDR3 is CASSDRTRVFNEQFF. For the CDR3, the DNA is TGCGCCAGCAGTGACAGGACTAGAGTATTTAATGAGCAGTTCTTC.

For the CDR3, the DNA is TGTGCCAGCTCACCGGAGGGACTAGCGGGGGGCAATGAGCAGTTCTTC. It specifies CASSPEGLAGGNEQFF. The chain employs TRBV18 and TRBJ2-1, with 15 bases matching TRBD2. Losses at the gene ends were 3 bases for V and 6 bases for J; bases not matched to a gene: 3. The CDR3 consists of 16 residues. In germline, CDR1 is KGHSH, CDR2 LQKENI. The complete variable domain, with remaining parts taken from reference TRBV18 and TRBJ2-1, reads NAGVMQNPRHLVRRRGQEARLRCSPMKGHSHVYWYRQLPEEGLKFMVYLQKENIIDESGMPKERFSAEFPKEGPSILRIQQVVRGDSAAYFCASSPEGLAGGNEQFFGPGTRLTVL.

The chain uses TRBV9 and TRBJ1-1; a weak D match, TRBD1 (6 bases). The CDR3 runs 18 residues. V lost 0 bases and J 1 base, leaving 19 bases between the germline ends. CDR1 and CDR2 (germline): SGDLS, YYNGEE. CDR3 sequence: CASSVAPRGFDTNTEAFF. DNA for the CDR3: TGTGCCAGCAGCGTAGCTCCCAGGGGCTTTGATACGAACACTGAAGCTTTCTTT.

This chain links TRBV28 with TRBJ1-2, with TRBD1 identical over 8 bases. CDR3 length: 13 residues. Germline V gives CDR1 MDHEN, CDR2 SYDVKM. V gave up 7 bases and J gave up 7 bases; unmatched junction bases: 8. CDR3 in amino acids: CASKLDRGPGYTF. In DNA form, the CDR3 reads TGTGCCAGCAAGCTAGACAGGGGCCCTGGCTACACCTTC.

This chain joins TRBV6-1 and TRBJ2-3; 14 bases are shared with TRBD2. CDR1 and CDR2 from the germline V gene are MNHNS and SASEGT. This CDR3 spans 16 amino acids. V was pared by 4 bases and J by 6 bases, with 6 bases of the junction left unmatched. The CDR3 bases are TGTGCCAGCAGTGTGACTAGCGGGGGGGCCATGGATACGCAGTATTTT. Translation: CASSVTSGGAMDTQYF.

V and J are TRBV6-5 and TRBJ2-7, with D possibly being TRBD1 (5 bases). This CDR3 region has 14 residues. Germline CDR1 MNHEY, CDR2 SVGAGI. V was trimmed by 5 bases and J by 3 bases, leaving 14 bases between them. DNA of the CDR3: TGTGCCAGCAGTCAAACAGGCCTCCTCTACGAGCAGTACGTC. Translation gives CASSQTGLLYEQYV.

This chain links TRBV9 with TRBJ1-3; no definite D call. Germline CDR1 and CDR2: SGDLS and YYNGEE. The CDR3 has 14 residues. Trimming left V 4 bases short and J 0 bases short, with 8 bases between. The chain's CDR3 is CASSLQSSGNTIYF. The CDR3, as DNA: TGTGCCAGCAGCTTACAGAGCTCTGGAAACACCATATATTTT. The full variable domain, with the rest looked up from reference TRBV9 and TRBJ1-3, is DSGVTQTPKHLITATGQRVTLRCSPRSGDLSVYWYQQSLDQGLQFLIQYYNGEERAKGNILERFSAQQFPDLHSELNLSSLELGDSALYFCASSLQSSGNTIYFGEGSWLTVV.

The rearrangement joins TRBV29-1 to TRBJ2-1, with D unclear. The V end was cut by 6 bases, the J end by 3 bases, with 6 bases between. CDR1 and CDR2 from the germline V gene are SQVTM and ANQGSEA. The CDR3 sequence is 11 residues long. CDR3 in amino acids: CSVQHYNEQFF. CDR3 DNA: TGCAGCGTCCAACACTACAATGAGCAGTTCTTC.

The chain is built from TRBV2 and TRBJ1-1, with a tentative D call TRBD1 (5 bases). The V gene lost 6 bases and the J gene lost 4 bases, with 15 bases spanning the gap. The germline V gene encodes CDR1 SNHLY and CDR2 FYNNEI. The CDR3 extends over 14 amino acids. CDR3 region: CASRKKGPSTEAFF. CDR3 coding DNA: TGTGCCAGCAGGAAAAAGGGGCCCTCCACTGAAGCTTTCTTT.

The rearrangement uses TRBV5-4 and TRBJ1-1; unclear D gene. Trimming removed 0 bases at V and 4 bases at J, with 10 bases between. Germline-derived CDR1 and CDR2 are SGHNT and YYREEE (reference sequence). There are 14 residues in the CDR3. The CDR3 region is CASSLGGKGTEAFF. The CDR3 region has the DNA TGTGCCAGCAGCTTGGGAGGGAAGGGCACTGAAGCTTTCTTT.

The chain is built from TRBV6-5 and TRBJ1-4, with D perhaps matching TRBD1 (5 bases). This CDR3 region has 13 residues. Germline V CDR1 and CDR2: MNHEY, SVGAGI. Trimming stripped 6 bases from V and 3 bases from J, with 8 bases between. The CDR3 bases are TGTGCCAGCAGCCCAGGGTCTAATGAAAAACTGTTTTTT. Protein product: CASSPGSNEKLFF.

V is TRBV6-5 and J is TRBJ1-2, with D possibly matching TRBD1 (6 bases). From germline, CDR1 is MNHEY and CDR2 SVGAGI. This CDR3 region has 15 residues. V was clipped by 7 bases and J by 4 bases, with 19 bases between them. CDR3 bases: TGTGCCAGCACAGGGGCAGGGTCGGCGATCTATGGCTACACCTTC. Amino acids: CASTGAGSAIYGYTF.

The rearrangement uses TRBV7-9 and TRBJ1-3, with unresolved D. This CDR3 spans 12 amino acids. Trimming shortened V by 5 bases and J by 4 bases, and 6 bases separated the two germline ends. CDR1 and CDR2 (germline): SEHNR, FQNEAQ (reference sequence). The CDR3 bases are TGTGCCAGCAGCCTGTCGGGAAACACCATATATTTT. It is translated as CASSLSGNTIYF.

The V and J genes are TRBV5-1 and TRBJ2-2, with TRBD2 matching over 7 bases. V shed 0 bases, J shed 3 bases, and the junction held 5 bases outside the gene matches. CDR1 and CDR2 (germline): SGHRS, YFSETQ. This CDR3 contains 16 residues. The CDR3 sequence: CASSLGPGRDTGELFF. The CDR3 DNA reads TGCGCCAGCAGCTTGGGGCCAGGGAGGGACACCGGGGAGCTGTTTTTT.

V gene TRBV24-1 combines with J gene TRBJ1-2; TRBD1 agrees at 9 bases. Germline CDR1 reads KGHDR; CDR2 reads SFDVKD. This CDR3 comprises 15 residues. Losses at the gene ends were 0 bases for V and 4 bases for J; bases not matched to a gene: 2. The CDR3: CATSDLTGGPYGYTF. Written as DNA, the CDR3 is TGTGCCACCAGTGATTTGACAGGGGGCCCCTATGGCTACACCTTC.